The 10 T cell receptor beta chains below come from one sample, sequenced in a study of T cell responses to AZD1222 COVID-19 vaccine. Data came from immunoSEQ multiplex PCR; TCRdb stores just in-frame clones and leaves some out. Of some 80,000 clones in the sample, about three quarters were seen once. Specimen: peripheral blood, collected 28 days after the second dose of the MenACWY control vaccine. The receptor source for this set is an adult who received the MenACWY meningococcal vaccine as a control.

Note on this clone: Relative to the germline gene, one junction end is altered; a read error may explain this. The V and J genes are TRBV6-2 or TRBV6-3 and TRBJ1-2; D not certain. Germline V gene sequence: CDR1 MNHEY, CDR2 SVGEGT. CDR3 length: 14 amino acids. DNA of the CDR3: TGTGCCAGCAGTAACTCTAACAAAGGCTATGGCTACACCTTC. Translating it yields CASSNSNKGYGYTF.

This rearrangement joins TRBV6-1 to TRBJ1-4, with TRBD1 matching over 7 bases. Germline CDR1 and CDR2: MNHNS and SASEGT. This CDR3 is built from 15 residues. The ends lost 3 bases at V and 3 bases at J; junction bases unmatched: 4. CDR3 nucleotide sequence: TGTGCCAGCAGTGAGCACGGGACAGCTAATGAAAAACTGTTTTTT. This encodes CASSEHGTANEKLFF.

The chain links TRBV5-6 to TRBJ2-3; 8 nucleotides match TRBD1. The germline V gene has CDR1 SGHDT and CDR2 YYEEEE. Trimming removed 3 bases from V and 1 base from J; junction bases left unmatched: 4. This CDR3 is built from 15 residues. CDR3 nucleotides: TGTGCCAGCAGCTACCTGACAGGGGGCACAGATACGCAGTATTTT. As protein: CASSYLTGGTDTQYF. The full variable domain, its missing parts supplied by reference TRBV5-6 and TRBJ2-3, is DAGVTQSPTHLIKTRGQQVTLRCSPKSGHDTVSWYQQALGQGPQFIFQYYEEEERQRGNFPDRFSGHQFPNYSSELNVNALLLGDSALYLCASSYLTGGTDTQYFGPGTRLTVL.

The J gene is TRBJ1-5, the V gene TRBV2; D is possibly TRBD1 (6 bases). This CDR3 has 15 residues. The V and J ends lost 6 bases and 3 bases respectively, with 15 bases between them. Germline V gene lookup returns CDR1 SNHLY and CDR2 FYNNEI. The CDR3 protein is CASRTFGQPNQPQHF. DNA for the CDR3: TGTGCCAGCAGAACATTCGGACAGCCCAATCAGCCCCAGCATTTT.

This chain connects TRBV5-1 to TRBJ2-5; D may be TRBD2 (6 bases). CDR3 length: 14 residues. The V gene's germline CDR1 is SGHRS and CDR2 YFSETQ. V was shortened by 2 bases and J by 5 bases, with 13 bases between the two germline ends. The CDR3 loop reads CASSFLASWETQYF. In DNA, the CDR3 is TGCGCCAGCAGCTTTCTAGCGTCGTGGGAGACCCAGTACTTC.

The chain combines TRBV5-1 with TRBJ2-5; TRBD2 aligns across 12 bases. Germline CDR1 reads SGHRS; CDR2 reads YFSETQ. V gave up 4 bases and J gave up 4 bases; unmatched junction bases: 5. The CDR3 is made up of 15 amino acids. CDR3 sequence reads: CASSNGLAGIETQYF. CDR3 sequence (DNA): TGCGCCAGCAGCAACGGACTAGCGGGAATAGAGACCCAGTACTTC.

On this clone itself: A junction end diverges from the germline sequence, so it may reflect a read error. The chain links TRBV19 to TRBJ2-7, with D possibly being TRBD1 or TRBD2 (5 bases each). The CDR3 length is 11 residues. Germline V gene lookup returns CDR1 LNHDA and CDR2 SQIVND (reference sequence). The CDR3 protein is CATTFGDVLHF. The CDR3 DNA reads TGTGCCACCACCTTCGGGGACGTTCTACACTTC.

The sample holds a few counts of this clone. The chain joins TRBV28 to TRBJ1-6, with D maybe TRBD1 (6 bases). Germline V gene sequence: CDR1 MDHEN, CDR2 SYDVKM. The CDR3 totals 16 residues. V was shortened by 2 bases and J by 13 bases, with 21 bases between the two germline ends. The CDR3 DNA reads TGTGCCAGCAGTTTAAGGGGCGGGGGCGGTATAGGTCCCCTCCACTTT. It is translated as CASSLRGGGGIGPLHF.

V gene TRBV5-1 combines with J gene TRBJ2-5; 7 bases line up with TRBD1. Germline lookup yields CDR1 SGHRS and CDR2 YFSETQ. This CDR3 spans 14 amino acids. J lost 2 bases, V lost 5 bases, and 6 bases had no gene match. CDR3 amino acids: CASSYRTGQETQYF. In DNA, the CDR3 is TGCGCCAGCAGTTATAGGACAGGTCAAGAGACCCAGTACTTC.

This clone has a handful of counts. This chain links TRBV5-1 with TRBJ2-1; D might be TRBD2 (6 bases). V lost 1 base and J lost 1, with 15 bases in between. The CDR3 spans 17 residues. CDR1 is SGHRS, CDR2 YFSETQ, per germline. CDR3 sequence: CASSLSSSGLSYNEQFF. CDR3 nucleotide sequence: TGCGCCAGCAGCTTGTCCTCCTCGGGACTTTCCTACAATGAGCAGTTCTTC. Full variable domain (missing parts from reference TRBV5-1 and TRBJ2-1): KAGVTQTPRYLIKTRGQQVTLSCSPISGHRSVSWYQQTPGQGLQFLFEYFSETQRNKGNFPGRFSGRQFSNSRSEMNVSTLELGDSALYLCASSLSSSGLSYNEQFFGPGTRLTVL.